A selection of T cell receptor beta chains follows, all from one sample in a study of identical twins. TCRdb ran MiXCR on the 5' RACE reads and lists one entry per CDR3 protein. Among 700,000 or so distinct CDR3 sequences listed, 8.5% to 9% were seen once. This sample also appeared in a second study, on yellow fever vaccine responses in identical twins.

Material for sequencing was PBMCs. The origin of the receptors is a woman aged 18-29 years in good health. The CDR3 runs from the conserved cysteine through the conserved F or W. D genes are given only for firm matches. Clone size is stated in some rows and not others, as once, few, many or a class when expanded.

j_call: TRBJ2-7
clone_size: NA
d_call: TRBD2
v_call: TRBV3-1
cdr3_nt: TGTGCCAGCTCTACCGGGACTAGGAGTTACGAGCAGTACTTC
cdr3_aa: CASSTGTRSYEQYF

j_call: TRBJ2-7
clone_size: many
d_call: NA
v_call: TRBV4-3
cdr3_nt: TGCGCCAGCAGCCAAGTTGGGGCTAGCTCCTACGAGCAGTACTTC
cdr3_aa: CASSQVGASSYEQYF

j_call: TRBJ2-7
clone_size: few
d_call: NA
v_call: TRBV4-3
cdr3_nt: TGCGCCAGCAGCCAGTGGGGCTTCGGGGGGCCTTCCGAGCAGTACTTC
cdr3_aa: CASSQWGFGGPSEQYF

j_call: TRBJ2-7
clone_size: few
d_call: NA
v_call: TRBV12-3/TRBV12-4
cdr3_nt: TGTGCCAGCAGCTCAGGCTCCTGGTCCTACGAGCAGTACTTC
cdr3_aa: CASSSGSWSYEQYF

j_call: TRBJ2-1
clone_size: NA
d_call: NA
v_call: TRBV12-3/TRBV12-4
cdr3_nt: TGTGCCAGCAGTTTAACCCAACTAGGCTACAATGAGCAGTTCTTC
cdr3_aa: CASSLTQLGYNEQFF

j_call: TRBJ2-1
clone_size: NA
d_call: TRBD1
v_call: TRBV7-2
cdr3_nt: TGTGCCAGCACTCAGGGGGCGGTGGCCTACAATGAGCAGTTCTTC
cdr3_aa: CASTQGAVAYNEQFF

j_call: TRBJ2-1
clone_size: NA
d_call: TRBD1
v_call: TRBV14
cdr3_nt: TGTGCCAGCAGCCCTAATCGCGGGACAGGGGTACATGAGCAGTTCTTC
cdr3_aa: CASSPNRGTGVHEQFF

j_call: TRBJ2-2
clone_size: few
d_call: NA
v_call: TRBV29-1
cdr3_nt: TGCAGCGTTGACGGGGCCACCGGGGAGCTGTTTTTT
cdr3_aa: CSVDGATGELFF

j_call: TRBJ2-1
clone_size: few
d_call: TRBD1
v_call: TRBV4-1
cdr3_nt: TGCGCCAGCAGCCAAGACTCAGGGGGCGGCAATGAGCAGTTCTTC
cdr3_aa: CASSQDSGGGNEQFF

j_call: TRBJ2-7
clone_size: NA
d_call: NA
v_call: TRBV4-1
cdr3_nt: TGCGCCAGCAGCCAAGAGGGGAGCCCGCTCGGGTACGAGCAGTACTTC
cdr3_aa: CASSQEGSPLGYEQYF

j_call: TRBJ2-2
clone_size: NA
d_call: NA
v_call: TRBV10-2
cdr3_nt: TGCGCCAGCGTGGACTCACTGAACACCGGGGAGCTGTTTTTT
cdr3_aa: CASVDSLNTGELFF

j_call: TRBJ2-1
clone_size: few
d_call: NA
v_call: TRBV7-9
cdr3_nt: TGTGCCAGCAGTTTTAAATCCGAAATCTTAACCTACAATGAGCAGTTCTTC
cdr3_aa: CASSFKSEILTYNEQFF

j_call: TRBJ2-2
clone_size: NA
d_call: TRBD2
v_call: TRBV15
cdr3_nt: TGTGCCACCAGCAGAGATCTGAGGAGACTAGCGGACCCGAACACCGGGGAGCTGTTTTTT
cdr3_aa: CATSRDLRRLADPNTGELFF

j_call: TRBJ2-7
clone_size: many
d_call: NA
v_call: TRBV29-1
cdr3_nt: TGCAGCGTTGAAGGGGGAGAGGGAAAAAGCTCCTACGAGCAGTACTTC
cdr3_aa: CSVEGGEGKSSYEQYF

j_call: TRBJ2-1
clone_size: few
d_call: TRBD2
v_call: TRBV14
cdr3_nt: TGTGCCAGCAGCCCCCTTAGCGGGAGAGCCTACAATGAGCAGTTCTTC
cdr3_aa: CASSPLSGRAYNEQFF

j_call: TRBJ1-4
clone_size: few
d_call: TRBD1
v_call: TRBV29-1
cdr3_nt: TGCAGCGTTGGGGGACAGGGCTCAACTAATGAAAAACTGTTTTTT
cdr3_aa: CSVGGQGSTNEKLFF

j_call: TRBJ2-1
clone_size: NA
d_call: NA
v_call: TRBV11-2
cdr3_nt: TGTGCCAGCAGCCGACTAAACGACAGGTCCAATGAGCAGTTCTTC
cdr3_aa: CASSRLNDRSNEQFF

j_call: TRBJ2-6
clone_size: NA
d_call: NA
v_call: TRBV7-2
cdr3_nt: TGTGCCAGCAGCTTAATGCCGAGGGCTGGGGCCAACGTCCTGACTTTC
cdr3_aa: CASSLMPRAGANVLTF

j_call: TRBJ2-7
clone_size: few
d_call: NA
v_call: TRBV20-1
cdr3_nt: TGCAGTGCTAGGAGGGATCCCCCATCCTACGAGCAGTACTTC
cdr3_aa: CSARRDPPSYEQYF

j_call: TRBJ2-1
clone_size: many
d_call: NA
v_call: TRBV4-1
cdr3_nt: TGCGCCAGCAGCCAAGTTCTATTGTCCTTCGACAGCAACAATGAGCAGTTCTTC
cdr3_aa: CASSQVLLSFDSNNEQFF

j_call: TRBJ2-1
clone_size: few
d_call: TRBD2
v_call: TRBV7-2
cdr3_nt: TGTGCCAGCAGCTTAGCCAGCGGGGGGGACCCCAATGAGCAGTTCTTC
cdr3_aa: CASSLASGGDPNEQFF

j_call: TRBJ2-7
clone_size: NA
d_call: NA
v_call: TRBV4-3
cdr3_nt: TGCGCCAGCAGCAAGTCGGGTATCCCCTACGAGCAGTACTTC
cdr3_aa: CASSKSGIPYEQYF

j_call: TRBJ2-5
clone_size: NA
d_call: TRBD2
v_call: TRBV11-1
cdr3_nt: TGTGCCAGCAGCTCTCGGACTAGCGGGGGGACCATCCAAGAGACCCAGTACTTC
cdr3_aa: CASSSRTSGGTIQETQYF

j_call: TRBJ1-5
clone_size: many
d_call: TRBD1
v_call: TRBV7-2
cdr3_nt: TGTGCCAGCAGCGACGACGGACAGGCAAATCAGCCCCAGCATTTT
cdr3_aa: CASSDDGQANQPQHF

j_call: TRBJ2-5
clone_size: NA
d_call: TRBD1
v_call: TRBV11-2
cdr3_nt: TGTGCCAGCAGCCGGGACAGGGAGGGGCAACGAGAGACCCAGTACTTC
cdr3_aa: CASSRDREGQRETQYF

j_call: TRBJ2-7
clone_size: few
d_call: TRBD1
v_call: TRBV9
cdr3_nt: TGTGCCAGCAGCGCCGGGACAGGGCTTGGCTCCTACGAGCAGTACTTC
cdr3_aa: CASSAGTGLGSYEQYF

j_call: TRBJ2-7
clone_size: few
d_call: NA
v_call: TRBV29-1
cdr3_nt: TGCAGCGTTGATATTAGTTCCGAGCAGTACTTC
cdr3_aa: CSVDISSEQYF

j_call: TRBJ2-5
clone_size: NA
d_call: NA
v_call: TRBV7-2
cdr3_nt: TGTGCCAGCAGCTTAAAGGTGGTAGAGACCCAGTACTTC
cdr3_aa: CASSLKVVETQYF

j_call: TRBJ1-1
clone_size: NA
d_call: NA
v_call: TRBV6-5
cdr3_nt: TGTGCCAGCAGTTTTACAGCGAACACTGAAGCTTTCTTT
cdr3_aa: CASSFTANTEAFF

j_call: TRBJ2-7
clone_size: few
d_call: NA
v_call: TRBV27
cdr3_nt: TGTGCCAGCAGTTTATCGGGAGGAGGCGCGACGAGCGAGCAGTACTTC
cdr3_aa: CASSLSGGGATSEQYF

j_call: TRBJ2-1
clone_size: many
d_call: NA
v_call: TRBV27
cdr3_nt: TGTGCCAGCAGTTTAGGGGCAGTGTTCTCCTACAATGAGCAGTTCTTC
cdr3_aa: CASSLGAVFSYNEQFF

j_call: TRBJ2-5
clone_size: few
d_call: TRBD1
v_call: TRBV7-9
cdr3_nt: TGTGCCAGCAGCTTACAGGGGGTTGCTGAGACCCAGTACTTC
cdr3_aa: CASSLQGVAETQYF

j_call: TRBJ2-7
clone_size: NA
d_call: NA
v_call: TRBV2
cdr3_nt: TGTGCCAGCACCCAGGGCCTTGGGTGGTACGAGCAGTACTTC
cdr3_aa: CASTQGLGWYEQYF

j_call: TRBJ1-2
clone_size: few
d_call: TRBD1
v_call: TRBV6-5
cdr3_nt: TGTGCCAGCAGTTACTCGCCGACAGGGCATAACTATGGCTACACCTTC
cdr3_aa: CASSYSPTGHNYGYTF

j_call: TRBJ2-1
clone_size: NA
d_call: NA
v_call: TRBV7-9
cdr3_nt: TGTGCCAGCAGCCCAGGACAATTCAATGAGCAGTTCTTC
cdr3_aa: CASSPGQFNEQFF